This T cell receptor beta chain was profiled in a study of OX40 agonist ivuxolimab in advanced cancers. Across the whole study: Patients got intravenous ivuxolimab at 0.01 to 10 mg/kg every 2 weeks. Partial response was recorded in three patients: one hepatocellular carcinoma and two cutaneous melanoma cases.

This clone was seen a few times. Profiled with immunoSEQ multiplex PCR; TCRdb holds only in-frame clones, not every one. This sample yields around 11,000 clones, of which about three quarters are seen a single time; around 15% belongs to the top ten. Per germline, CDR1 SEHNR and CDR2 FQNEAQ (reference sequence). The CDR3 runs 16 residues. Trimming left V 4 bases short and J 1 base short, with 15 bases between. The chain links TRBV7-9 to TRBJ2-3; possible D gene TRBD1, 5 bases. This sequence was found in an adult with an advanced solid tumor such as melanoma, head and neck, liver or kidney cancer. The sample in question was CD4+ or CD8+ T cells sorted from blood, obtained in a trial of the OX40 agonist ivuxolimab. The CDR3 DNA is TGTGCCAGCAGCTCAGGGAATTTAGAAGGCACAGATACGCAGTATTTT. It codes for CASSSGNLEGTDTQYF.